This record concerns one TCR beta chain sequence. The time point here: newly diagnosed, previously untreated cHL patient sample. Deletions cut 0 bases from V and 3 bases from J, with 10 bases between. CDR1 is SGHRS, CDR2 YFSETQ, per germline. The CDR3 has 16 residues. This entry is derived from a study of PD-1 blockade in classical Hodgkin lymphoma. The assay was immunoSEQ multiplex PCR, and TCRdb's table has in-frame clones only and misses some. The repertoire holds roughly 68,000 clones, with 93% as singletons. The clonotype was recovered from a human donor with classical Hodgkin lymphoma. Source material: peripheral blood mononuclear cells (PBMCs). V and J are TRBV5-1 and TRBJ1-6; D unclear. CDR3 DNA: TGCGCCAGCAGCTTGGATCCTGCAGGCTATAATTCACCCCTCCACTTT. Translating it yields CASSLDPAGYNSPLHF.